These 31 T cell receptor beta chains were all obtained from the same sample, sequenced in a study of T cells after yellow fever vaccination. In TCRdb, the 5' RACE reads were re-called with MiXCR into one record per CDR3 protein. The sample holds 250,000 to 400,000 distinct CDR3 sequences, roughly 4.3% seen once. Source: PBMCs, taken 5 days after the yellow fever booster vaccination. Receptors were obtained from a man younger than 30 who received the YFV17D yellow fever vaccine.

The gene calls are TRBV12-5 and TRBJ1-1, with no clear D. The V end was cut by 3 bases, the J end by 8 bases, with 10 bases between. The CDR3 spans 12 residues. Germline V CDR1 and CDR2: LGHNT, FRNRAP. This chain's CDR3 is CASGFPQIEAFF. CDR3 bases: TGTGCTAGTGGTTTCCCTCAGATAGAAGCTTTCTTT.

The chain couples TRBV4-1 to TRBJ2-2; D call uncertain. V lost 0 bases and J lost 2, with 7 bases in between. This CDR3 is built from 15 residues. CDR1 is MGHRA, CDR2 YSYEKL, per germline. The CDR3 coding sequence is TGCGCCAGCAGCCAAGAATCGGCCAACACCGGGGAGCTGTTTTTT. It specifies CASSQESANTGELFF.

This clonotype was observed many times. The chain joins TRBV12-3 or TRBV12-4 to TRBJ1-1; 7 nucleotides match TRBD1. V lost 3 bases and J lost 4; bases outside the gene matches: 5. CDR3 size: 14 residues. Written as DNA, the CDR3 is TGTGCCAGCAGTTTGTACAGGGGTGGCACTGAAGCTTTCTTT. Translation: CASSLYRGGTEAFF.

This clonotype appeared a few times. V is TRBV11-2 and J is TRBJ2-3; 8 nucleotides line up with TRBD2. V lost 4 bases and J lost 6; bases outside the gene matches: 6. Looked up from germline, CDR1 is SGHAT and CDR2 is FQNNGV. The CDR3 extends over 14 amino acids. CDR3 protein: CASSSTSEGDTQYF. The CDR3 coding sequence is TGTGCCAGCAGCTCGACTAGCGAGGGGGATACGCAGTATTTT.

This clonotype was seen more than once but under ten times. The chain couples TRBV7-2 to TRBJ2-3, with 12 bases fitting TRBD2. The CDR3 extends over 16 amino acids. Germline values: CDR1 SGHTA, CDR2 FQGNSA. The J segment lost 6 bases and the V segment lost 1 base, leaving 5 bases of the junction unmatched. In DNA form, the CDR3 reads TGTGCCAGCAGCTTAGACCGGACTAGCGGGGTCGATACGCAGTATTTT. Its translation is CASSLDRTSGVDTQYF.

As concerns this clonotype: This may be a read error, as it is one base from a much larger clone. In DNA, the CDR3 is TGCGCCAGCAGCCACCACTCGGGCTCTGGGGCCAACGTCCTGACTTTC. Its protein product is CASSHHSGSGANVLTF. The chain uses TRBV4-3 and TRBJ2-6; D not certain. Germline lookup yields CDR1 LGHNA and CDR2 YSLEER. The CDR3 consists of 16 residues. The V end lost 3 bases, the J end lost 0 bases, and 9 bases lay between the germline ends.

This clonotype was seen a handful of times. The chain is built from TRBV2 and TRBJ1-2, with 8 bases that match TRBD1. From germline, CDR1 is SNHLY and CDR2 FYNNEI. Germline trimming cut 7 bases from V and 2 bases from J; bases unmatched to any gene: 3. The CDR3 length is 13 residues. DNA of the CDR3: TGTGCCAGCATCCGACAGGGGAACTATGGCTACACCTTC. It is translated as CASIRQGNYGYTF.

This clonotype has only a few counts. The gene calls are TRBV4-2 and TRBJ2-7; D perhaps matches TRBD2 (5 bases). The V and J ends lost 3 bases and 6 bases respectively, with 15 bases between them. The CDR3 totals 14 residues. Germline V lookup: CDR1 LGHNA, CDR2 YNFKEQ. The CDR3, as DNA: TGTGCCAGCAGCCAGTGGCAGAGCGCGGGCGAGCAGTACTTC. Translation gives CASSQWQSAGEQYF.

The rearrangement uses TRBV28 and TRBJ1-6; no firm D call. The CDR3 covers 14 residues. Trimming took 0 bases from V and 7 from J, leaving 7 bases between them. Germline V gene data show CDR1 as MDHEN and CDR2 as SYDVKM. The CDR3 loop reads CASSLWEINSPLHF. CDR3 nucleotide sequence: TGTGCCAGCAGTTTATGGGAGATCAATTCACCCCTCCACTTT.

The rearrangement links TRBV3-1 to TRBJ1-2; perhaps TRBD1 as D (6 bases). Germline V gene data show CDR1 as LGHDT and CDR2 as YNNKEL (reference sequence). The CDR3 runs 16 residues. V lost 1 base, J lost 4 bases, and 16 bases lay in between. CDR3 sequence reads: CASSQGLAGALYGYTF. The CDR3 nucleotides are TGTGCCAGCAGCCAAGGCTTGGCAGGGGCCCTCTATGGCTACACCTTC.

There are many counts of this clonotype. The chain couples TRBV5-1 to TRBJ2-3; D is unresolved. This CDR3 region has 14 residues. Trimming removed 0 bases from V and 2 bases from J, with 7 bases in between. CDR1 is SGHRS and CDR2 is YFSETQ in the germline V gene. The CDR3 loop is CASSLDRLTDTQYF. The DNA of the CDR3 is TGCGCCAGCAGCTTGGATAGACTCACAGATACGCAGTATTTT.

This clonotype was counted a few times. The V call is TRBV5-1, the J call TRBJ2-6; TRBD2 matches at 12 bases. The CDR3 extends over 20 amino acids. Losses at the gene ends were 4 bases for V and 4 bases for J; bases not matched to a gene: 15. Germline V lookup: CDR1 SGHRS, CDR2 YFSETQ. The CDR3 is CASSPRTSGASRTGANVLTF. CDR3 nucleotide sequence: TGCGCCAGCAGCCCGAGGACTAGCGGGGCCTCCCGAACCGGGGCCAACGTCCTGACTTTC.

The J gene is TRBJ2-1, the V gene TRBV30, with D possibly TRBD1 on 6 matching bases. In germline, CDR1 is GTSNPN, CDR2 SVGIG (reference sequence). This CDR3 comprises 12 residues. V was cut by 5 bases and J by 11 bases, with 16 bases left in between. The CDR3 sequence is CAWSPRGNQQFF. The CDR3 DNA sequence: TGTGCCTGGTCTCCAAGGGGGAATCAGCAGTTCTTC.

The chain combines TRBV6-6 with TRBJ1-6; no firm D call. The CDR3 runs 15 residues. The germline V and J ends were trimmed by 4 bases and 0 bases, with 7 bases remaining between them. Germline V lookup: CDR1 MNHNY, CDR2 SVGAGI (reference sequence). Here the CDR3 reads CASSFRDSYNSPLHF. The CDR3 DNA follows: TGTGCCAGCAGTTTTCGAGACTCCTATAATTCACCCCTCCACTTT.

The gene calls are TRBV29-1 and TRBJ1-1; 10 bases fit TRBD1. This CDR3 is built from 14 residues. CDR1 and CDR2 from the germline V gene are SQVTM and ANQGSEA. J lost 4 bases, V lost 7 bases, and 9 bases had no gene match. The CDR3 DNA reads TGCAGCGCAGTGGACAGGGGGTTGGGCACTGAAGCTTTCTTT. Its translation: CSAVDRGLGTEAFF.

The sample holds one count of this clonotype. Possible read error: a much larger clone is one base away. This CDR3 reads CASSLAPTGSYGHTF. CDR3 DNA sequence: TGTGCCAGCAGCTTAGCCCCCACAGGGTCCTATGGCCACACCTTC. The rearrangement links TRBV7-2 to TRBJ1-2; possibly TRBD1 for D (6 bases). Germline CDR1 is SGHTA and CDR2 is FQGNSA. There are 15 residues in the CDR3.

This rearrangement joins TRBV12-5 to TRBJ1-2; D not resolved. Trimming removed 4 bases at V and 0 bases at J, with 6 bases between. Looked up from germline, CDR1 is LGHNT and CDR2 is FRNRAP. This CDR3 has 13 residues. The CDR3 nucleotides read TGTGCTAGTGGTTCGGAGACTAACTATGGCTACACCTTC. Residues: CASGSETNYGYTF.

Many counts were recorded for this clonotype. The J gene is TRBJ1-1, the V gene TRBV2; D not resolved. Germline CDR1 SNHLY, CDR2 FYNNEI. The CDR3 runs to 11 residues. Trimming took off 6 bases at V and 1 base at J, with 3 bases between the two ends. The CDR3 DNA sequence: TGTGCCAGCAGGGAGAACACTGAAGCTTTCTTT. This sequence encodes CASRENTEAFF.

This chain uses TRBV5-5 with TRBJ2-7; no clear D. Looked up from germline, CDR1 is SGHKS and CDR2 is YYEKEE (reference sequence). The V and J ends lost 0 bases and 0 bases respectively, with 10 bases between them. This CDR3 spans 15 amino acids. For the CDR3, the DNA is TGTGCCAGCAGCTTGGAGGCTTCGGTCTCCTACGAGCAGTACGTC. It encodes CASSLEASVSYEQYV.

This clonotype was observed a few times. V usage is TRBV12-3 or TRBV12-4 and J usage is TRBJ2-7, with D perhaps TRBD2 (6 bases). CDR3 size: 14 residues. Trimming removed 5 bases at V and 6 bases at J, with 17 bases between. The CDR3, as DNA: TGTGCCAGCAGTCCGGGACGGGGGATTGGCGAGCAGTACGTC. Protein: CASSPGRGIGEQYV.

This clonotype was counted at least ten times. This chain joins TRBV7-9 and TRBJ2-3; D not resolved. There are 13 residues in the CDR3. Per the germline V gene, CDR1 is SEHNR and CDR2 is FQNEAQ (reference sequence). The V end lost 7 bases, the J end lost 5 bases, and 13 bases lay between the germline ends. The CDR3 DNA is TGTGCCAGCAAGGGTTTTGGTATAGATACGCAGTATTTT. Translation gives CASKGFGIDTQYF.

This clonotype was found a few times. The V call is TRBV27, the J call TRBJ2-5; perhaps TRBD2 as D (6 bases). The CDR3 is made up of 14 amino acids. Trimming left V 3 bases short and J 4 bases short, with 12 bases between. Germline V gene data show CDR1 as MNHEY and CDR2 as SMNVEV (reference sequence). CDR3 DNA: TGTGCCAGCAGTTTGGGACTTCAAGTAGAGACCCAGTACTTC. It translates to CASSLGLQVETQYF.

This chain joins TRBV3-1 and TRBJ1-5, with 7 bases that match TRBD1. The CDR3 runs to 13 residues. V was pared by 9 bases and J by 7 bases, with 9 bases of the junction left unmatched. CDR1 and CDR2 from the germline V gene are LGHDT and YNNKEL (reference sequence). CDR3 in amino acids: CASSQGPEQPQHF. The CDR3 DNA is TGTGCCAGTTCACAGGGGCCGGAGCAGCCCCAGCATTTT. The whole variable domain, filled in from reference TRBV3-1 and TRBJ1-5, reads DTAVSQTPKYLVTQMGNDKSIKCEQNLGHDTMYWYKQDSKKFLKIMFSYNNKELIINETVPNRFSPKSPDKAHLNLHINSLELGDSAVYFCASSQGPEQPQHFGDGTRLSIL.

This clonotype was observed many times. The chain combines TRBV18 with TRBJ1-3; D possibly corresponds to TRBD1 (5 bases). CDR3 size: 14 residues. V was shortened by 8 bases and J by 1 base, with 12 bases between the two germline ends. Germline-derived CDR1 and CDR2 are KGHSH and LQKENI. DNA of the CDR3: TGTGCCAGCAGCCCAGGGAGTTCTGGAAACACCATATATTTT. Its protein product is CASSPGSSGNTIYF. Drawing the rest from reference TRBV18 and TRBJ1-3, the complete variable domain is NAGVMQNPRHLVRRRGQEARLRCSPMKGHSHVYWYRQLPEEGLKFMVYLQKENIIDESGMPKERFSAEFPKEGPSILRIQQVVRGDSAAYFCASSPGSSGNTIYFGEGSWLTVV.

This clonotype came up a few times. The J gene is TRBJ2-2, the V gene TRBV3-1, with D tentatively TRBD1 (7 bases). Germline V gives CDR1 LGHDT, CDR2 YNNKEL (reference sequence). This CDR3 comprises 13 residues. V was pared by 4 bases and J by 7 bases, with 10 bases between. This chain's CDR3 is CASSPQGGGELFF. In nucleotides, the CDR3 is TGTGCCAGCAGCCCCCAGGGGGGCGGGGAGCTGTTTTTT.

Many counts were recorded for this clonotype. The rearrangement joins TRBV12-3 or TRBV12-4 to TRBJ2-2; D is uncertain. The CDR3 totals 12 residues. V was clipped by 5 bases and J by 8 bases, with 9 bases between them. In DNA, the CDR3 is TGTGCCAGCAGTCGAAGGGAAGGGGAGCTGTTTTTT. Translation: CASSRREGELFF.

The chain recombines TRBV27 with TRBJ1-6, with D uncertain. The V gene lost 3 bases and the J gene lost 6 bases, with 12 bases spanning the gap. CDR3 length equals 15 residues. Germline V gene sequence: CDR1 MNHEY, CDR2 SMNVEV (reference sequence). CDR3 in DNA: TGTGCCAGCAGTTTGAATTGGTCGGGTAATTCACCCCTCCACTTT. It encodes CASSLNWSGNSPLHF.

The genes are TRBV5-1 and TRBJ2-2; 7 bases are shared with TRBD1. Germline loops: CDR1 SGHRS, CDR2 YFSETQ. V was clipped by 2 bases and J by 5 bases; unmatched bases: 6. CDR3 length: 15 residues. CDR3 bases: TGCGCCAGCAGCTTAGGGGGCTATATTACCGGGGAGCTGTTTTTT. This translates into CASSLGGYITGELFF. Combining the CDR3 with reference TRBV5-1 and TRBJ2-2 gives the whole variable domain KAGVTQTPRYLIKTRGQQVTLSCSPISGHRSVSWYQQTPGQGLQFLFEYFSETQRNKGNFPGRFSGRQFSNSRSEMNVSTLELGDSALYLCASSLGGYITGELFFGEGSRLTVL.

The CDR3 loop reads CASSEAHRAGELFF. The CDR3 DNA follows: TGTGCCAGCAGTGAAGCGCACCGGGCCGGGGAGCTGTTTTTT. This chain connects TRBV6-1 to TRBJ2-2; D is unresolved. Germline V lookup: CDR1 MNHNS, CDR2 SASEGT. CDR3 length: 14 residues. Trimming cost V 0 bases and J 6 bases, with 8 bases left between them.

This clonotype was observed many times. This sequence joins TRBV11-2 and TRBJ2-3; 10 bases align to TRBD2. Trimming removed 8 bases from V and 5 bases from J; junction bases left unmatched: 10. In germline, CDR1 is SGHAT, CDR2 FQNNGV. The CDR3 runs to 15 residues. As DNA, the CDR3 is TGTGCCAGCCAAGCGGGGGGGCCGGCTGGAGATACGCAGTATTTT. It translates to CASQAGGPAGDTQYF.

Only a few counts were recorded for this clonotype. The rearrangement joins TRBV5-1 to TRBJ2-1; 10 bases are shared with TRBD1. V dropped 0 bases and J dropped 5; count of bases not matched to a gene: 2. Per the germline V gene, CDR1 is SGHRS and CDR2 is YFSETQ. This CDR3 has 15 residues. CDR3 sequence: CASSLEGTGDNEQFF. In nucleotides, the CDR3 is TGCGCCAGCAGCTTGGAAGGGACAGGGGACAATGAGCAGTTCTTC.